A single sample gave rise to the 9 T cell receptor beta chains below, sequenced in a study of CD8+ T cells in alopecia areata. Extracted RNA was reverse transcribed, and the resulting cDNA served as sequencing template. Using immunoSEQ multiplex PCR, the repertoire was profiled, and TCRdb retains in-frame clones only, with some absent. The sample contains about 140,000 clones, 45% to 60% of which appear only once. The sample consisted of CD4+ T cells sorted from blood, taken at week 0. The receptors here all came from a human donor with alopecia areata.

The rearrangement joins TRBV6-6 to TRBJ1-6; TRBD1 might be the D (6 bases). In germline, CDR1 is MNHNY, CDR2 SVGAGI (reference sequence). The CDR3 is made up of 15 amino acids. Trimming left V 2 bases short and J 9 bases short, with 14 bases between. The chain's CDR3 is CASSYPAQGGSPLHF. The CDR3, as DNA: TGTGCCAGCAGTTACCCGGCACAGGGAGGTTCACCCCTCCACTTT.

The table lists this clone with a few counts. This rearrangement joins TRBV30 to TRBJ2-1; D gene uncertain. The germline V gene has CDR1 GTSNPN and CDR2 SVGIG (reference sequence). This CDR3 comprises 14 residues. V dropped 3 bases and J dropped 2 bases, with 11 bases sitting between them. The DNA for the CDR3 is TGTGCCTGGAGCCCCCTCTCGGCCTACAATGAGCAGTTCTTC. Encoded protein: CAWSPLSAYNEQFF.

The V call is TRBV5-1, the J call TRBJ1-6, with D possibly matching TRBD1 (5 bases). Germline loops: CDR1 SGHRS, CDR2 YFSETQ. V lost 0 bases and J 6 bases, leaving 7 bases between the germline ends. The CDR3 is 14 residues long. CDR3 DNA: TGCGCCAGCAGCTTGGCCGGGGGTAATTCACCCCTCCACTTT. It is translated as CASSLAGGNSPLHF.

The V call is TRBV28, the J call TRBJ1-5; a possible D gene is TRBD1 (6 bases). V was pared by 3 bases and J by 2 bases, with 11 bases between. The CDR3 covers 15 residues. Germline assignment: CDR1 MDHEN and CDR2 SYDVKM. For the CDR3, the DNA is TGTGCCAGCAGTTTTTTACAGGGTGGCAATCAGCCCCAGCATTTT. This translates into CASSFLQGGNQPQHF.

The gene calls are TRBV7-2 and TRBJ2-1, with TRBD1 identical over 11 bases. Germline V lookup: CDR1 SGHTA, CDR2 FQGNSA. The V and J ends lost 5 bases and 5 bases, in that order; junction bases with no gene match: 8. The CDR3 consists of 16 residues. Here the CDR3 DNA reads TGTGCCAGCAGCAGCATCCGGGACAGGGGGAACAATGAGCAGTTCTTC. It is translated as CASSSIRDRGNNEQFF.

The rearrangement links TRBV6-5 to TRBJ2-7, with 11 bases lining up with TRBD1. V was pared by 6 bases and J by 3 bases, with 7 bases of the junction left unmatched. In germline, CDR1 is MNHEY, CDR2 SVGAGI. The length of the CDR3 is 15 residues. CDR3 residues: CASRGYGTGGYEQYF. Here the CDR3 DNA reads TGTGCCAGCAGGGGCTACGGGACAGGGGGCTACGAGCAGTACTTC.

This chain uses TRBV28 with TRBJ1-2; 7 nucleotides agree with TRBD1. V lost 5 bases, J lost 4 bases, and 1 base stayed unmatched. Germline V gene sequence: CDR1 MDHEN, CDR2 SYDVKM. This CDR3 contains 12 residues. The CDR3 spells CASSRQGYGYTF. CDR3 bases: TGTGCCAGCAGTCGACAGGGCTATGGCTACACCTTC.

This chain uses TRBV4-1 with TRBJ1-5; D remains unclear. Trimming shortened V by 1 base and J by 7 bases, and 11 bases separated the two germline ends. Germline values: CDR1 MGHRA, CDR2 YSYEKL. The CDR3 covers 14 residues. The CDR3 spells CASSQGGESQPQHF. The CDR3 DNA reads TGCGCCAGCAGCCAAGGGGGAGAATCACAGCCCCAGCATTTT.

This chain uses TRBV18 with TRBJ2-3, with no clear D. Germline V gives CDR1 KGHSH, CDR2 LQKENI. The CDR3 is 14 amino acids. V was trimmed by 4 bases and J by 4 bases, leaving 12 bases between them. The CDR3 is CASSHEMRSDTQYF. CDR3 DNA: TGTGCCAGCTCACACGAAATGAGGTCAGATACGCAGTATTTT. Supplemented by reference TRBV18 and TRBJ2-3, the full variable domain reads NAGVMQNPRHLVRRRGQEARLRCSPMKGHSHVYWYRQLPEEGLKFMVYLQKENIIDESGMPKERFSAEFPKEGPSILRIQQVVRGDSAAYFCASSHEMRSDTQYFGPGTRLTVL.